Shown below are 8 T cell receptor beta chains from a single sample sequenced in a study of blood T cell repertoires in COVID-19. The data were produced by immunoSEQ multiplex PCR, yet TCRdb's version contains in-frame clones alone and is incomplete. The sample records 110,000 or so clones, 85% being singletons. Sequenced sample: peripheral blood. The receptors derive from a human donor in a cohort sampled during active COVID-19.

This chain joins TRBV28 and TRBJ2-7; a weak D match, TRBD1 (6 bases). CDR3 length: 13 residues. The germline V gene has CDR1 MDHEN and CDR2 SYDVKM. Trimming removed 3 bases from V and 7 bases from J, with 13 bases in between. This chain's CDR3 is CASSFTRGGEQYF. The CDR3 nucleotides read TGTGCCAGCAGTTTCACCAGGGGCGGGGAGCAGTACTTC.

This chain joins TRBV4-3 and TRBJ2-1; 8 nucleotides align to TRBD2. The CDR3 length is 18 residues. The junction had 21 bases not matched to a gene; V was cut back by 1 base and J by 13 bases. Germline CDR1 is LGHNA and CDR2 is YSLEER. The CDR3 reads CASSQVTFPPVAGGLQFF. CDR3 sequence (DNA): TGCGCCAGCAGCCAAGTGACGTTCCCCCCGGTTGCGGGGGGTTTACAGTTCTTC.

V usage is TRBV11-2 and J usage is TRBJ1-3; TRBD1 agrees at 10 bases. CDR1 is SGHAT and CDR2 is FQNNGV in the germline V gene. V lost 5 bases, J lost 7 bases, and 5 bases stayed unmatched. CDR3 size: 14 residues. CDR3 protein: CASSQTGGGNTIYF. CDR3 coding DNA: TGTGCCAGCAGCCAGACAGGGGGCGGGAACACCATATATTTT.

In this sample, this clone turned up once. The identical CDR3 is also encoded by other nucleotide sequences in the sample. J is TRBJ1-2 and V is TRBV4-3; TRBD1 might be the D (5 bases). With 0 bases removed from V and 4 bases from J, the gap between germline ends came to 9 bases. Germline V gene lookup returns CDR1 LGHNA and CDR2 YSLEER. This CDR3 has 14 amino acids. CDR3 region: CASSQDRGSYGYTF. The CDR3 DNA follows: TGCGCCAGCAGCCAAGATCGGGGGTCCTATGGCTACACCTTC.

This chain links TRBV19 with TRBJ1-5, with D possibly being TRBD1 (5 bases). The CDR3 extends over 16 amino acids. V dropped 7 bases and J dropped 5 bases, with 21 bases sitting between them. Germline V gene data show CDR1 as LNHDA and CDR2 as SQIVND (reference sequence). CDR3 coding DNA: TGTGCCAGTATGGCCCCAATGGGGCAGGGATATCAGCCCCAGCATTTT. Residues: CASMAPMGQGYQPQHF.

The DNA of the CDR3 is TGTGCCAGCAGTTACGGGGCCAAATCAGAGACCCAGTACTTC. As protein: CASSYGAKSETQYF. The chain links TRBV6-5 to TRBJ2-5, with D tentatively TRBD1 (5 bases). The CDR3 runs to 14 residues. In germline, CDR1 is MNHEY, CDR2 SVGAGI. V lost 2 bases, J lost 4 bases, and 11 bases lay in between.

J is TRBJ2-7 and V is TRBV7-9, with 11 positions matching TRBD1. J gave up 4 bases and V 1 base, and 0 bases lay outside the gene matches. The CDR3 has 14 residues. The germline CDR1 and CDR2 sequences are SEHNR and FQNEAQ (reference sequence). CDR3 nucleotide sequence: TGTGCCAGCAGCTTAGGGGACAGGGGGTACGAGCAGTACTTC. Its translation is CASSLGDRGYEQYF.

The chain joins TRBV7-3 to TRBJ1-2, with 10 nucleotides matching TRBD1. This CDR3 spans 15 amino acids. Germline V gene data show CDR1 as SGHTA and CDR2 as FQGTGA. Trimming at V came to 5 bases and at J to 0 bases, leaving 3 bases not matched to a gene. DNA of the CDR3: TGTGCCAGCAGCCCGGGGACAGGGGCTAACTATGGCTACACCTTC. Amino acid sequence: CASSPGTGANYGYTF. The entire variable domain, with the rest obtained from reference TRBV7-3 and TRBJ1-2, is as follows: GAGVSQTPSNKVTEKGKYVELRCDPISGHTALYWYRQSLGQGPEFLIYFQGTGAADDSGLPNDRFFAVRPEGSVSTLKIQRTERGDSAVYLCASSPGTGANYGYTFGSGTRLTVV.